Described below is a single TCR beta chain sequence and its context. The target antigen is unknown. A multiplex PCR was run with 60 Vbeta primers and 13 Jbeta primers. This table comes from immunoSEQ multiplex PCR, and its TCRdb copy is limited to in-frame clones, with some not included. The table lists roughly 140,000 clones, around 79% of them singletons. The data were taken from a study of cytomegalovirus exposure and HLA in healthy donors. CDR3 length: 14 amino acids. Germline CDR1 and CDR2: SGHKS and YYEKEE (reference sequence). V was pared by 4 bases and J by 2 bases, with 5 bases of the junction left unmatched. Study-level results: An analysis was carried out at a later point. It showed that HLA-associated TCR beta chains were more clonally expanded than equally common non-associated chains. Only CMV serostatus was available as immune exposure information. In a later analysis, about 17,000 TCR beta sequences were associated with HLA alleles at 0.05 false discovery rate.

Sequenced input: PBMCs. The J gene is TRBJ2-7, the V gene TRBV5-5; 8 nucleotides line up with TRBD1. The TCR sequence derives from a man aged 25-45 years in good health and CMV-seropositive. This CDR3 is CASSTDRDPYEQYF. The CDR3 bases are TGTGCCAGCAGCACGGACAGGGACCCCTACGAGCAGTACTTC.